This T cell receptor (beta chain) was sequenced during a study of T cells in Graves' hyperthyroidism and ophthalmopathy. This clonotype was counted many times. Its specificity is unknown. It was RNA transcripts that yielded the amplified TCR beta CDR3 regions. The TCR CDR3 first-round RT-PCR relied on the HTBI primer set. TCRdb ran MiXCR on the multiplex PCR reads and lists one entry per CDR3 protein. The sample has hundreds of thousands of distinct CDR3 sequences, 14% to 15% seen once; the top ten hold roughly 33%. Study-wide results and caveats: Most expanded thyroid clonotypes above 0.001 also appeared in blood.

Germline-derived CDR1 and CDR2 are MNHNS and SASEGT. V shed 3 bases and J 3 bases; nucleotides not matched to a gene: 19. The CDR3 covers 21 residues. The clonotype comes from a woman aged 30 to 39 with Graves' hyperthyroidism. V is TRBV6-1 and J is TRBJ2-1, with 11 bases that match TRBD2. Sequenced: blood. The CDR3 protein is CASSDTGGLADFTFVYNEQFF. The CDR3 nucleotides read TGTGCCAGCAGTGATACAGGGGGACTAGCGGACTTCACTTTTGTCTACAATGAGCAGTTCTTC.